The 19 T cell receptor beta chains below all came from one sample that was sequenced in a study of control samples from healthy donors and cancer patients. TCRdb's copy holds only in-frame clones and misses some; the assay was immunoSEQ multiplex PCR. Of tens of thousands of clones in the sample, around 94% were seen once. The sequenced material came from PBMCs. The receptors were sampled from a man younger than 45 with colorectal cancer.

This clone has only one observation. The rearrangement uses TRBV2 and TRBJ2-3; 7 bases are a match to TRBD1. CDR3 length: 16 amino acids. Germline V gene sequence: CDR1 SNHLY, CDR2 FYNNEI. Trimming removed 6 bases from V and 6 bases from J; junction bases left unmatched: 15. The CDR3 nucleotides read TGTGCCAGCAGGGTGGACAGGACCCATACTGCCGATACGCAGTATTTT. It yields the protein CASRVDRTHTADTQYF.

V and J are TRBV25-1 and TRBJ1-5; D not resolved. The CDR3 has 16 amino acids. Trimming took off 5 bases at V and 0 bases at J, with 14 bases between the two ends. The germline V gene encodes CDR1 MGHDK and CDR2 SYGVNS. The chain's CDR3 is CASSSGAGLSNQPQHF. The CDR3 DNA reads TGTGCCAGCAGTTCTGGAGCTGGCCTTAGCAATCAGCCCCAGCATTTT.

CDR3 nucleotide sequence: TGCGCCAGCAGCCCCGGGGGGTCTGATACGCAGTATTTT. Translated, it gives CASSPGGSDTQYF. This sequence joins TRBV5-1 and TRBJ2-3; 7 positions agree with TRBD2. The CDR3 contains 13 residues. Germline values: CDR1 SGHRS, CDR2 YFSETQ. Trimming removed 4 bases from V and 6 bases from J; junction bases left unmatched: 5.

The table lists this clone with a count of one. The chain recombines TRBV4-3 with TRBJ2-6, with a weak D call TRBD2 (6 bases). There are 16 residues in the CDR3. Trimming shortened V by 0 bases and J by 4 bases, and 10 bases separated the two germline ends. The V gene's germline CDR1 is LGHNA and CDR2 YSLEER. CDR3 loop: CASSQDWAGGANVLTF. The CDR3 coding sequence is TGCGCCAGCAGCCAAGATTGGGCGGGAGGGGCCAACGTCCTGACTTTC.

The J gene is TRBJ1-6, the V gene TRBV6-2 or TRBV6-3; D remains ambiguous. Trimming removed 5 bases at V and 3 bases at J, with 11 bases between. From germline, CDR1 is MNHEY and CDR2 SVGEGT. CDR3 size: 15 residues. This CDR3 reads CASSDRRDYNSPLHF. The CDR3 coding sequence is TGTGCCAGCAGTGACCGGCGGGACTATAATTCACCCCTCCACTTT.

This chain uses TRBV19 with TRBJ1-1; no reliable D call. The V gene lost 5 bases and the J gene lost 2 bases, with 3 bases spanning the gap. CDR1 and CDR2 (germline): LNHDA, SQIVND (reference sequence). The CDR3 has 11 residues. In nucleotides, the CDR3 is TGTGCCAGTAGTCATAACACTGAAGCTTTCTTT. Its translation: CASSHNTEAFF.

This clone was recorded once. The chain combines TRBV13 with TRBJ1-2; D gene unclear. The V gene lost 0 bases and the J gene lost 4 bases, with 15 bases spanning the gap. CDR1 PRHDT and CDR2 FYEKMQ come from the germline V gene (reference sequence). The CDR3 consists of 16 residues. The CDR3 DNA reads TGTGCCAGCAGCTTAGGCTTGGCAGAGCCTCCCTATGGCTACACCTTC. This gives the protein CASSLGLAEPPYGYTF.

This clone has just a few counts. This sequence joins TRBV2 and TRBJ2-1; 11 bases align to TRBD2. Germline loops: CDR1 SNHLY, CDR2 FYNNEI. The CDR3 is made up of 15 amino acids. J gave up 3 bases and V 8 bases, and 6 bases lay outside the gene matches. The DNA of the CDR3 is TGTGCCAGCCTCGGACTAGCGGGTGGCTACAATGAGCAGTTCTTC. Translation gives CASLGLAGGYNEQFF.

This sequence joins TRBV19 and TRBJ2-7; 9 bases align to TRBD1. CDR1 is LNHDA and CDR2 is SQIVND in the germline V gene (reference sequence). With 5 bases clipped from V and 3 bases from J, the junction kept 8 bases outside the gene matches. The CDR3 contains 15 residues. The CDR3 region has the DNA TGTGCCAGTAGTTTCATGGACAGGGGCCGCTACGAGCAGTACTTC. This sequence encodes CASSFMDRGRYEQYF.

The rearrangement joins TRBV30 to TRBJ1-2; D gene unclear. V was trimmed by 3 bases and J by 2 bases, leaving 10 bases between them. This CDR3 has 13 residues. Germline CDR1 reads GTSNPN; CDR2 reads SVGIG (reference sequence). CDR3 sequence (DNA): TGTGCCTGGAGCTCCAGCAGGAACTATGGCTACACCTTC. Amino acids: CAWSSSRNYGYTF. Using reference TRBV30 and TRBJ1-2 for the parts outside the CDR3, the full variable domain is SQTIHQWPATLVQPVGSPLSLECTVEGTSNPNLYWYRQAAGRGLQLLFYSVGIGQISSEVPQNLSASRPQDRQFILSSKKLLLSDSGFYLCAWSSSRNYGYTFGSGTRLTVV.

V gene TRBV7-8 combines with J gene TRBJ1-5; no firm D call. Looked up from germline, CDR1 is SGHVS and CDR2 is FQNEAQ. V was clipped by 3 bases and J by 5 bases, with 14 bases between them. This CDR3 contains 15 residues. In DNA, the CDR3 is TGTGCCAGCAGCTTTCGTAGGGAGAGGGATCAGCCCCAGCATTTT. The encoded protein is CASSFRRERDQPQHF.

The V gene is TRBV7-2, the J gene TRBJ2-4, with 9 bases aligning to TRBD1. Germline V gives CDR1 SGHTA, CDR2 FQGNSA. The CDR3 is made up of 18 amino acids. V lost 4 bases, J lost 3 bases, and 13 bases stayed unmatched. The CDR3 DNA follows: TGTGCCAGCAGCTCGTGGGACAGGGAGGTCGCGGTCAAAAACATTCAGTACTTC. This codes for CASSSWDREVAVKNIQYF.

The chain carries TRBV19 and TRBJ1-4; unclear D gene. V dropped 6 bases and J dropped 7 bases, with 33 bases sitting between them. This CDR3 has 20 amino acids. The germline gives CDR1 LNHDA, CDR2 SQIVND (reference sequence). The CDR3 DNA reads as TGTGCCAGTAGCCATCGGGCCGGTGGAACAGTAGTACGAAGAGTTGAAAAACTGTTTTTT. This sequence encodes CASSHRAGGTVVRRVEKLFF.

The J gene is TRBJ1-3, the V gene TRBV3-1 (or the pseudogene TRBV3-2); D is ambiguous. Germline V lookup: CDR1 LGHDT, CDR2 YNNKEL (reference sequence). Trimming stripped 1 base from V and 6 bases from J, with 4 bases between. The CDR3 sequence is 12 residues long. This CDR3 reads CASSQVANTIYF. The CDR3 DNA sequence: TGTGCCAGCAGCCAAGTCGCAAACACCATATATTTT.

V gene TRBV12-5 combines with J gene TRBJ1-2, with a possible D match to TRBD1 (5 bases). V was trimmed by 3 bases and J by 7 bases, leaving 9 bases between them. Germline V gene sequence: CDR1 LGHNT, CDR2 FRNRAP. The CDR3 extends over 12 amino acids. The CDR3 here is CASGLSGTGYTF. CDR3 nucleotide sequence: TGTGCTAGTGGTTTATCGGGGACTGGCTACACCTTC.

Written as DNA, the CDR3 is TGTGCCAGCACAACCCGACCCACCGGGGAGCTGTTTTTT. It yields the protein CASTTRPTGELFF. The rearrangement uses TRBV7-9 and TRBJ2-2; D unclear. The CDR3 has 13 amino acids. Germline assignment: CDR1 SEHNR and CDR2 FQNEAQ (reference sequence). V lost 7 bases to trimming and J lost 4 bases, with 10 bases between them.

This chain joins TRBV7-6 and TRBJ1-5, with no clear D. The CDR3 totals 14 residues. The germline CDR1 and CDR2 sequences are SGHVS and FNYEAQ. Trimming took off 4 bases at V and 3 bases at J, with 10 bases between the two ends. The CDR3: CASSSTLHNQPQHF. The CDR3 nucleotides are TGTGCCAGCAGCTCCACGCTACACAATCAGCCCCAGCATTTT.

The chain recombines TRBV10-2 with TRBJ1-2; TRBD1 agrees at 10 bases. In germline, CDR1 is WSHSY, CDR2 SAAADI. V gave up 8 bases and J gave up 2 bases; unmatched junction bases: 2. The CDR3 is 13 residues long. CDR3 loop: CASGGQGNYGYTF. CDR3 DNA sequence: TGCGCCAGCGGGGGACAGGGGAACTATGGCTACACCTTC.

This chain connects TRBV7-2 to TRBJ2-6, with 9 positions matching TRBD1. V lost 4 bases and J lost 5; bases outside the gene matches: 12. Germline values: CDR1 SGHTA, CDR2 FQGNSA. The CDR3 has 18 amino acids. CDR3 sequence reads: CASSSAGTGIRWANVLTF. CDR3 DNA: TGTGCCAGCAGCTCGGCCGGGACAGGGATTCGCTGGGCCAACGTCCTGACTTTC.